These T cell receptor beta chains were read from a single sample in a study of T cells after somatic rescue of genetic block. Generated by immunoSEQ multiplex PCR, the TCRdb table keeps only in-frame clones and is missing some. The repertoire holds roughly 71,000 clones, with roughly 91% as singletons. Sequenced: peripheral blood mononuclear cells (PBMCs). The origin of the receptors is a man aged 30-40 years. Both conserved end residues are part of each CDR3. D genes are given only for firm matches.

d_call	v_call	j_call	cdr3_length	cdr3_aa
TRBD1	TRBV2	TRBJ1-2	15	CASSEGTGAHYGYTF
.	TRBV5-6	TRBJ2-7	13	CASSPTGTYEQYF
.	TRBV6-1	TRBJ1-6	14	CASTASGPALTLHF
.	TRBV14	TRBJ1-6	15	CASSQQGLNNSPLHF
.	TRBV7-9	TRBJ1-2	14	CASSIGSANYGYTF
TRBD1	TRBV2	TRBJ1-1	12	CASRLNRGRAFF
.	TRBV5-5	TRBJ2-7	14	CASSFSMVGYEQYF
TRBD1	TRBV4-2	TRBJ1-2	14	CASRGTGTNYGYTF
.	TRBV15	TRBJ2-2	17	CATSTTRPSRNTGELFF
.	TRBV19	TRBJ1-6	12	CASSRANSPLHF
.	TRBV7-9	TRBJ2-3	14	CASSSPEAPDTQYF
TRBD1	TRBV15	TRBJ2-7	16	CATSRGGTGGFDEQYF
.	TRBV14	TRBJ2-3	15	CASSQGDRSTDTQYF
TRBD1	TRBV19	TRBJ2-1	17	CASSGTGALFLGRSQLF
TRBD1	TRBV19	TRBJ1-1	13	CATWDRLNTEAFF
.	TRBV5-1	TRBJ2-6	16	CASSPMTSSGANVLTF
.	TRBV25-1	TRBJ2-5	15	CASSGGQYEVETQYF
.	TRBV9	TRBJ2-7	17	CASSSPRSGSASYEQYF
.	TRBV2	TRBJ1-4	12	CASSELDEKLFF
TRBD2	TRBV6-6	TRBJ2-1	15	CASSYGRGGLDEQFF
.	TRBV11-2	TRBJ2-1	15	CASSAMVADYNEQFF
TRBD2	TRBV7-6	TRBJ2-5	14	CASSVTGTRETQYF
TRBD1	TRBV13	TRBJ2-5	17	CASSLRQGRWPQETQYF
.	TRBV19	TRBJ1-6	15	CASSVPGQRYSPLHF
.	TRBV6-1	TRBJ2-2	13	CASSGRAAGELFF
TRBD2	TRBV27	TRBJ2-3	16	CASSLSAGGDTDTQYF
.	TRBV2	TRBJ1-4	15	CASSPPGWKDEKLFF
.	TRBV5-6	TRBJ1-1	16	CASSPQPTSMNTEAFF
TRBD2	TRBV7-9	TRBJ2-3	15	CASSLSLAGPDTQYF
.	TRBV6-5	TRBJ1-4	14	CASRPGIWGEKLFF
.	TRBV11-2	TRBJ2-7	15	CASSRGSAGAYEQYF
TRBD1	TRBV18	TRBJ2-5	14	CASSPTGGGETQYF
TRBD2	TRBV28	TRBJ2-7	15	CASSFIVGGPVEQYF
TRBD1	TRBV4-1	TRBJ1-5	13	CASRQGSNQPQHF
.	TRBV25-1	TRBJ2-2	16	CASSPSLGTGPGELFF
.	TRBV27	TRBJ2-3	15	CASSLFESRTDTQYF
.	TRBV9	TRBJ1-3	15	CASSSAGRAGNTIYF
TRBD2	TRBV18	TRBJ2-1	15	CASSPTSVGENEQFF
.	TRBV23-1	TRBJ2-4	13	CASLAQAKNIQYF
.	TRBV5-1	TRBJ2-6	17	CASSSGDSFSGANVLTF
TRBD1	TRBV18	TRBJ1-5	17	CASSPGQGSLSNQPQHF
.	TRBV6-5	TRBJ2-7	15	CASSYSTARSGEQYF
.	TRBV7-3	TRBJ2-3	15	CASSSTSRRTDTQYF
.	TRBV7-9	TRBJ1-4	12	CASSLTFEKLFF
.	TRBV28	TRBJ1-4	17	CASTSAGALRGDEKLFF
TRBD2	TRBV7-9	TRBJ2-3	18	CASSFIVRGGLSTDTQYF
.	TRBV6-1	TRBJ1-1	14	CASSEGGARTEAFF
.	TRBV7-9	TRBJ2-7	13	CASEWGRASEQYF
.	TRBV6-5	TRBJ2-1	15	CASSFDSLQRDEQFF
.	TRBV5-1	TRBJ2-1	16	CASRPAWLVDNNEQFF
.	TRBV5-4	TRBJ2-5	18	CASSLEGLYSLPQETQYF
.	TRBV7-6	TRBJ2-1	12	CASRGIGHEQFF
.	TRBV7-9	TRBJ1-1	12	CASSLGRGEAFF